This TCR beta chain comes out of a study of blood T cell repertoires in COVID-19. Study summary: Samples came from the United States, Italy and Spain, spanning acute and convalescent COVID-19. PBMCs, B-cell-depleted T cells, or T cells were the source of the cDNA or gDNA that made up the material.

In the original analysis: For nucleated cells, counts were estimated from reference gene primer amplification. Profiled with immunoSEQ multiplex PCR; TCRdb holds only in-frame clones, not every one. That table gives V, J and clone size, and the DNA gave D and trimming. This sample has approximately 410,000 clones, with 86% found just once. Input material: peripheral blood. The clonotype originates from a woman aged 25 to 39 with active or convalescent COVID-19.

CDR3 region: CASSSQMGGSEKLFF. The CDR3 DNA is TGTGCCAGTAGCTCCCAGATGGGGGGGAGTGAAAAACTGTTTTTT. This rearrangement joins TRBV19 to TRBJ1-4, with D possibly matching TRBD1 (5 bases). Trimming cost V 6 bases and J 7 bases, with 18 bases left between them. Per germline, CDR1 LNHDA and CDR2 SQIVND (reference sequence). This CDR3 region has 15 residues.